This T cell receptor (beta chain) was captured in a study of cytomegalovirus exposure and HLA in healthy donors. On this clone itself: Its antigen is currently unknown.

Profiling relied on immunoSEQ multiplex PCR, and the TCRdb table lists in-frame clones only, not all of them. The sample contains around 130,000 clones, under 90% of which appear only once. Study results and caveats: In vitro confirmation showed a few CMV-associated chains to be CMV antigen specific. The classifier, whose performance was assessed in both the original and validation cohorts, reportedly diagnosed cytomegalovirus status with high specificity and sensitivity. In the 90 to 150 validation repertoires, about 94% of cluster scores exceeded 0, per a later analysis. The authors listed roughly 150 TCR beta chains as cytomegalovirus-associated.

Germline V lookup: CDR1 SGHRS, CDR2 YFSETQ. Trimming stripped 0 bases from V and 7 bases from J, with 17 bases between. CDR3 length: 17 amino acids. The TCR sequence derives from a man aged 30 to 39 in good health and CMV-seronegative. The specimen sequenced was PBMCs. V is TRBV5-1 and J is TRBJ1-6, with D hard to call. This chain's CDR3 is CASSLDGYRDTNSPLHF. CDR3 nucleotides: TGCGCCAGCAGCTTGGATGGGTACCGGGATACAAATTCACCCCTCCACTTT.